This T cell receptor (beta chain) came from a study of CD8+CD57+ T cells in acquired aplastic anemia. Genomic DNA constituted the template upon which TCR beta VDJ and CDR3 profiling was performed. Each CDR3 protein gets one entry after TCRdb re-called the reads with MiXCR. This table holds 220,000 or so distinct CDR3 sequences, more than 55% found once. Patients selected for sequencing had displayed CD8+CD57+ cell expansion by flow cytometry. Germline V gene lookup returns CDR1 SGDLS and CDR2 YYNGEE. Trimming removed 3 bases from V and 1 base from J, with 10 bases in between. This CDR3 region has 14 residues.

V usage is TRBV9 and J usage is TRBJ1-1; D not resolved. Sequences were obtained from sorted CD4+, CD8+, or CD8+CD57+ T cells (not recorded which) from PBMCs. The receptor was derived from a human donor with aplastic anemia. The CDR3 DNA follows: TGTGCCAGCAGCGAGGACGAGCCGAACACTGAAGCTTTCTTT. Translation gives CASSEDEPNTEAFF.